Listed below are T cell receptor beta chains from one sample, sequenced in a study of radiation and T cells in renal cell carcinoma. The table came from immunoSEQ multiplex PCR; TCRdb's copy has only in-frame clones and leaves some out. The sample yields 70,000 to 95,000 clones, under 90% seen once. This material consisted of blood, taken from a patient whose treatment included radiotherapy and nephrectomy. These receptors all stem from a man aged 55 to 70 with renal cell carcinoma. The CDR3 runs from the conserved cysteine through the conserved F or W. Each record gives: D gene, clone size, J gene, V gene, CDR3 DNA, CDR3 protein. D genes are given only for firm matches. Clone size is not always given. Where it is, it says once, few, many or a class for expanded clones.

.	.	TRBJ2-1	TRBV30	TGTGCCTGGAGTGTGGGGACCCTCAATGAGCAGTTCTTC	CAWSVGTLNEQFF
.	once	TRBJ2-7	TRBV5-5	TGTGCCAGCAGCTTGGTAGTTGGGCTCCCCCGGGAGGAGCAGTACTTC	CASSLVVGLPREEQYF
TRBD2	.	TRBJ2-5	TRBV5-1	TGCGCCAGCAGCTCTCAACCGGGACTAGCGGCCGGGGAGACCCAGTACTTC	CASSSQPGLAAGETQYF
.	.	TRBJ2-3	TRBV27	TGTGCCACCCTGAGGACAGATACGCAGTATTTT	CATLRTDTQYF
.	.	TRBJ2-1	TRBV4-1	TGCGCCAGCAGCCAAGAAGGGGTAGAAAGTAATGAGCAGTTCTTC	CASSQEGVESNEQFF
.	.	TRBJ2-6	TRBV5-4	TGTGCCAGCAGCTTTGGGCCTGGGGCCAACGTCCTGACTTTC	CASSFGPGANVLTF
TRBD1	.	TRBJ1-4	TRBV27	TGTGCCAGCAGTTTATCAGGGGGCACTAATGAAAAACTGTTTTTT	CASSLSGGTNEKLFF
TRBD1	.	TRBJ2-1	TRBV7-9	TGTGCCAGCAGCTTAGATAAACCGAGGGACAGGGGGCGTCGGAATGAGCAGTTCTTC	CASSLDKPRDRGRRNEQFF
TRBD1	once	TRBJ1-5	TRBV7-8	TGTGCCAGCAGCTTCGAGACAGGGGGGCATTATAGCAATCAGCCCCAGCATTTT	CASSFETGGHYSNQPQHF
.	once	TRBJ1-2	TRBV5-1	TGCGCCAGCAGCTTGGTTCGAGATACCGGGCCTAACAATGGCTACACCTTC	CASSLVRDTGPNNGYTF
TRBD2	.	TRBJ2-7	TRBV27	TGTGCCAGCAGTTTATTCGGCGGAGTAGCGGGAGCCCACGAGCAGTACTTC	CASSLFGGVAGAHEQYF
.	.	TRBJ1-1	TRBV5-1	TGCGCCAGCAGCTCCTCCAGGGAGTGGACTTTCTTT	CASSSSREWTFF
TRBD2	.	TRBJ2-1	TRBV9	TGTGCCAGCAGCGCTGGACTAGCGGGAGGGCAGTTCTTC	CASSAGLAGGQFF
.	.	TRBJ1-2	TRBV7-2	TGTGCCAGCAGCTATCGAAGTGGGGGCTACACCTTC	CASSYRSGGYTF
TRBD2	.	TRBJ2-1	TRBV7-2	TGTGCCAGCAGCGCCTGGGGGAGCGGGACCTACAATGAGCAGTTCTTC	CASSAWGSGTYNEQFF
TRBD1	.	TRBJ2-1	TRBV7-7	TGTGCCAGCAGCTTGGACAGGGGGGATTACAATGAGCAGTTCTTC	CASSLDRGDYNEQFF
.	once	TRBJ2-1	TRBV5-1	TGCGCCAGCAGCTTGAGCCTTACCGGCGGGTATGAGCAGTTCTTC	CASSLSLTGGYEQFF
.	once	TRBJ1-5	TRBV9	TGTGCCAGCAGCGCGGGGGCCGGGCCCAATCAGCCCCAGCATTTT	CASSAGAGPNQPQHF
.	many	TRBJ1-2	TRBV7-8	TGTGCCAGCAGCTTAGACCCCGACAGGAGTGGCTACACCTTC	CASSLDPDRSGYTF
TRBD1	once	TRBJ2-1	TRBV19	TGTGCCACCAAGACGGGACAGACCTACAATGAGCAGTTCTTC	CATKTGQTYNEQFF
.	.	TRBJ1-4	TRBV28	TGTGCCAGCAGCCCCGGGGACGGAAGAGAAAAACTGTTTTTT	CASSPGDGREKLFF
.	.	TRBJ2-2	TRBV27	TGTGCCAGCAGTAACGGTGACCACACCGGGGAGCTGTTTTTT	CASSNGDHTGELFF
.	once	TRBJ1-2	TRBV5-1	TGCGCCAGCAGCTTGGTCGGTAGCCCTAACTATGGCTACACCTTC	CASSLVGSPNYGYTF
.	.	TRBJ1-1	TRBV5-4	TGTGCCAGCAGCTTCTCGACAGGGAACACTGAAGCTTTCTTT	CASSFSTGNTEAFF
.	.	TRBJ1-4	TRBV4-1	TGCGCCAGCAGCCATACAGATACTAATGAAAAACTGTTTTTT	CASSHTDTNEKLFF
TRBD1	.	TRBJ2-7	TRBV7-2	TGTGCCAGCACCTTACCGACAGGGAAGCAGTACTTC	CASTLPTGKQYF
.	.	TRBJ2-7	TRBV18	TGTGCCAGCTCACCGGGTGGCTCCACGACCTACGAGCAGTACTTC	CASSPGGSTTYEQYF
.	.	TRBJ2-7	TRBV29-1	TGCAGCGTCACCGGGACAGGGTTTTCGACTAGCGGCTACGAGCAGTACTTC	CSVTGTGFSTSGYEQYF
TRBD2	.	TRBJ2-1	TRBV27	TGTGCCAGCAGTTTTAGCGGGAGTTCCCCCAATGAGCAGTTCTTC	CASSFSGSSPNEQFF
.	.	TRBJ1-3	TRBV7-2	TGTGCCAGCAGCTTTGAACGGGGGACTGGAAACACCATATATTTT	CASSFERGTGNTIYF
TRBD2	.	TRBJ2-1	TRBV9	TGTGCCAGCAGCGTAGGCGGGAGAATCTACAATGAGCAGTTCTTC	CASSVGGRIYNEQFF
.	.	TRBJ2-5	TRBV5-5	TGTGCCAGCAGCTTGGAGGCAGGGATCGGAGAGACCCAGTACTTC	CASSLEAGIGETQYF
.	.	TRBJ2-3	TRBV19	TGTGCCAGTAGTACCCGGACGGAAGCAGACACAGATACGCAGTATTTT	CASSTRTEADTDTQYF
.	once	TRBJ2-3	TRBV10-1	TGCGCCAGCAGTGAGTCGTTGTCAGCCGCCCGGACGCAGTATTTT	CASSESLSAARTQYF
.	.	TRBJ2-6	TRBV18	TGTGCCAGCTCACCGGGTACACTTCGGGGGGCCAACGTCCTGACTTTC	CASSPGTLRGANVLTF
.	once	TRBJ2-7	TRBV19	TGTGCCAGTAGTTCGACTCACAGCTTACCCTACGAGCAGTACTTC	CASSSTHSLPYEQYF
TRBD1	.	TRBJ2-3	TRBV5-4	TGTGCCAGCAGCTCTAAGACAGGGTTAACAGATACGCAGTATTTT	CASSSKTGLTDTQYF
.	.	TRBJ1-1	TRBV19	TGTGCCAGTAGTATACCAGGGACGAACACTGAAGCTTTCTTT	CASSIPGTNTEAFF
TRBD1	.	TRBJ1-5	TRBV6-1	TGTGCCAGCGGGAGCCAGGGGACAGGACAGCCCCAGCATTTT	CASGSQGTGQPQHF
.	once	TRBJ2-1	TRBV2	TGTGCCAGCAGTACCTACAATGAGCAGTTCTTC	CASSTYNEQFF
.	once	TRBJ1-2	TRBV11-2	TGTGCCAGCAGCTTAGAAGGGGAGGGTGGCTACACCTTC	CASSLEGEGGYTF
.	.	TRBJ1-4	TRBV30	TGTGCCTGGGCAGGAGCCCGTAATGAAAAACTGTTTTTT	CAWAGARNEKLFF